Following are 20 T cell receptor beta chains from one sample sequenced in a study of T-cell reconstitution after alpha-beta-depleted transplantation in children. Preparing the TCRbeta library involved the use of unique molecular identifiers. From the PCR reads, TCRdb called clonotypes with MiXCR, one entry per CDR3 protein. The repertoire has 250,000 to 400,000 distinct CDR3 sequences, 23% of them found once; the top ten carry about 10%. The input for sequencing was PBMCs, mostly from graft donor cells, taken 180 days after TCRalphabeta/CD19-depleted stem cell transplant. The receptors here all came from a male patient younger than 18 who had a stem cell transplant for acute lymphoblastic leukemia, so the T cells may come from the graft donor.

This rearrangement joins TRBV20-1 to TRBJ1-2; D is uncertain. Germline CDR1 DFQATT, CDR2 SNEGSKA (reference sequence). The length of the CDR3 is 13 residues. V lost 0 bases to trimming and J lost 6 bases, with 11 bases between them. The CDR3 spells CSAREGSLHGYTF. The DNA for the CDR3 is TGCAGTGCTAGAGAGGGAAGTCTCCATGGCTACACCTTC.

This clonotype was seen a few times. The genes are TRBV5-5 and TRBJ2-7; TRBD2 might be the D (6 bases). Germline CDR1 is SGHKS and CDR2 is YYEKEE (reference sequence). V lost 2 bases to trimming and J lost 2 bases, with 11 bases between them. The CDR3 contains 14 residues. The CDR3 protein is CASSFGSGAYEQYF. DNA for the CDR3: TGTGCCAGCAGCTTTGGTAGCGGTGCCTACGAGCAGTACTTC.

This clonotype was counted between two and nine times. The chain has TRBV7-6 and TRBJ2-3, with D perhaps TRBD1 or TRBD2 (5 bases each). The germline V gene encodes CDR1 SGHVS and CDR2 FNYEAQ. Trimming left V 5 bases short and J 6 bases short, with 24 bases between. This CDR3 has 17 amino acids. CDR3 coding DNA: TGTGCCAGCAGCCGGACTTACCTAGGGACCCGGGCCGATACGCAGTATTTT. Translation: CASSRTYLGTRADTQYF.

This clonotype has only a few counts. The junction does not match germline at one end; this may be a read error. The chain joins TRBV5-1 to TRBJ2-7, with 9 bases lining up with TRBD1. Germline CDR1 SGHRS, CDR2 YFSETQ. The CDR3 length is 14 residues. CDR3 in DNA: TGCGCCAGCACCTTGGACAGGGGAGCCTACGAGCAGTACTTC. This codes for CASTLDRGAYEQYF.

This rearrangement joins TRBV7-2 to TRBJ2-1; TRBD2 matches 11 bases. Germline V gives CDR1 SGHTA, CDR2 FQGNSA. The V and J ends lost 3 bases and 10 bases, in that order; junction bases with no gene match: 5. This CDR3 region has 14 residues. The CDR3 bases are TGTGCCAGCAGCTTGACTAGCGGGAATGAAGAGCAGTTCTTC. It is translated as CASSLTSGNEEQFF.

This clonotype was seen more than once but under ten times. Germline is not matched at one junction end, which may reflect a read error. The rearrangement joins TRBV5-1 to TRBJ2-1; D is ambiguous. CDR3 size: 15 residues. CDR1 is SGHRS, CDR2 YFSETQ, per germline. CDR3 sequence reads: CASSPPVGNYDEQFF. DNA of the CDR3: TGCGCCAGCAGCCCCCCCGTCGGCAACTACGATGAGCAGTTCTTC.

The chain has TRBV28 and TRBJ1-5; 9 bases are a match to TRBD1. The CDR3 totals 17 residues. CDR1 and CDR2 (germline): MDHEN, SYDVKM. The J segment lost 9 bases and the V segment lost 7 bases, leaving 19 bases of the junction unmatched. CDR3 sequence reads: CASTTRSGTGSVGPQHF. The CDR3 bases are TGTGCCAGCACCACCAGGTCCGGGACAGGGAGCGTGGGGCCCCAGCATTTT.

The chain joins TRBV29-1 to TRBJ1-1, with 9 nucleotides matching TRBD1. Germline V lookup: CDR1 SQVTM, CDR2 ANQGSEA. V was clipped by 7 bases and J by 3 bases; unmatched bases: 3. The CDR3 extends over 12 amino acids. The CDR3 DNA is TGCAGCGGAGGACAGGGGTACACTGAAGCTTTCTTT. Its protein product is CSGGQGYTEAFF.

The chain combines TRBV6-1 with TRBJ2-1, with a weak D call TRBD1 (5 bases). Germline-derived CDR1 and CDR2 are MNHNS and SASEGT. The V end was cut by 1 base, the J end by 4 bases, with 14 bases between. The CDR3 length is 16 residues. The CDR3 DNA follows: TGTGCCAGCAGTGAAGTGAGCCAGGGATTTTACAATGAGCAGTTCTTC. It specifies CASSEVSQGFYNEQFF.

DNA for the CDR3: TGTGCCAGCATGGGACGCGCCTATGAGCAGTTCTTC. Residues: CASMGRAYEQFF. The chain recombines TRBV7-9 with TRBJ2-1; D is possibly TRBD1 or TRBD2 (5 bases each). Trimming removed 7 bases from V and 8 bases from J, with 12 bases in between. The CDR3 length is 12 residues. The germline gives CDR1 SEHNR, CDR2 FQNEAQ (reference sequence). Variable domain in full (rest from reference TRBV7-9 and TRBJ2-1): DTGVSQNPRHKITKRGQNVTFRCDPISEHNRLYWYRQTLGQGPEFLTYFQNEAQLEKSRLLSDRFSAERPKGSFSTLEIQRTEQGDSAMYLCASMGRAYEQFFGPGTRLTVL.

The rearrangement joins TRBV7-9 to TRBJ2-5, with 10 bases identical to TRBD1. Germline values: CDR1 SEHNR, CDR2 FQNEAQ (reference sequence). V lost 4 bases to trimming and J lost 1 base; unmatched junction nucleotides: 6. This CDR3 spans 16 amino acids. CDR3 sequence: CASSSGTGVFQETQYF. The CDR3 nucleotides are TGTGCCAGCAGCTCCGGGACAGGGGTCTTCCAAGAGACCCAGTACTTC.

This chain uses TRBV25-1 with TRBJ1-6; no clear D gene. The CDR3 runs 16 residues. V was clipped by 0 bases and J by 7 bases, with 13 bases between them. Looked up from germline, CDR1 is MGHDK and CDR2 is SYGVNS. The CDR3 loop reads CASSEYHSGRNSPLHF. In DNA, the CDR3 is TGTGCCAGCAGTGAATATCATTCCGGACGGAATTCACCCCTCCACTTT. Filled out from reference TRBV25-1 and TRBJ1-6, the complete variable domain reads EADIYQTPRYLVIGTGKKITLECSQTMGHDKMYWYQQDPGMELHLIHYSYGVNSTEKGDLSSESTVSRIRTEHFPLTLESARPSHTSQYLCASSEYHSGRNSPLHFGNGTRLTVT.

V is TRBV6-1 and J is TRBJ2-1, with a tentative D call TRBD1 (6 bases). The germline gives CDR1 MNHNS, CDR2 SASEGT. The ends were cut back, 7 bases at V and 2 bases at J, with 12 bases in the middle. The CDR3 has 14 residues. The CDR3 loop is CASNKGTTYNEQFF. The CDR3 DNA reads as TGTGCCAGCAACAAGGGGACAACCTACAATGAGCAGTTCTTC.

CDR3 in DNA: TGTGCCAGCAGTTTGGGACTAGCCCGCACAGATACGCAGTATTTT. Its protein is CASSLGLARTDTQYF. V gene TRBV12-3 or TRBV12-4 combines with J gene TRBJ2-3, with 9 bases that match TRBD2. The V segment lost 3 bases and the J segment 1 base; nucleotides outside the gene matches: 2. This CDR3 spans 15 amino acids.

This chain uses TRBV5-6 with TRBJ1-5; the match to TRBD1 covers 9 bases. With 2 bases clipped from V and 5 bases from J, the junction kept 5 bases outside the gene matches. The germline gives CDR1 SGHDT, CDR2 YYEEEE. CDR3 size: 15 residues. This chain's CDR3 is CASSFGTGLDQPQHF. Written as DNA, the CDR3 is TGTGCCAGCAGCTTTGGGACAGGGTTGGATCAGCCCCAGCATTTT.

This clonotype was detected a few times. The rearrangement joins TRBV21-1 to TRBJ2-3; TRBD2 is taken as the D call from the table, unchecked against the DNA. TRBV21-1 is recorded as a pseudogene. The CDR3 consists of 16 residues. The CDR3 loop reads CASSKGSTSGTDTQYF. CDR3 DNA: TGTGCCAGCAGCAAAGGGTCGACTAGCGGTACAGATACGCAGTATTTT.

This clonotype has just a few counts. The genes are TRBV20-1 and TRBJ1-5; weak D call: TRBD1 (6 bases). Germline V lookup: CDR1 DFQATT, CDR2 SNEGSKA (reference sequence). This CDR3 has 15 residues. The V gene lost 0 bases and the J gene lost 4 bases, with 13 bases spanning the gap. The CDR3 region is CSARDRQGINQPQHF. In DNA, the CDR3 is TGCAGTGCTAGAGATCGGCAGGGGATAAATCAGCCCCAGCATTTT.

Only a few counts were recorded for this clonotype. The gene calls are TRBV3-1 and TRBJ1-5; D is possibly TRBD1 (5 bases). CDR1 is LGHDT and CDR2 is YNNKEL in the germline V gene (reference sequence). The CDR3 is 13 residues long. Trimming left V 6 bases short and J 6 bases short, with 12 bases between. The CDR3 sequence is CASSNRGTQPQHF. The DNA for the CDR3 is TGTGCCAGCAGTAACCGAGGGACTCAGCCCCAGCATTTT.

This clonotype was recorded once. A read error may be the cause here, since a much bigger clone is one base away. The chain combines TRBV5-1 with TRBJ1-3, with D possibly TRBD1 on 5 matching bases. Trimming stripped 0 bases from V and 6 bases from J, with 10 bases between. CDR3 length: 14 amino acids. Per the germline V gene, CDR1 is SGHRS and CDR2 is YFSETQ. CDR3 loop: CASSLEGTENTIYF. CDR3 nucleotides: TGCGCCAGCAGCTTGGAAGGGACTGAAAACACCATATATTTT.

The gene calls are TRBV2 and TRBJ2-3, with 10 bases fitting TRBD2. CDR3 length equals 15 residues. V gave up 6 bases and J gave up 5 bases; unmatched junction bases: 8. CDR1 is SNHLY and CDR2 is FYNNEI in the germline V gene. The CDR3 nucleotides read TGTGCCAGCAGGGGGCCTAGCGGGAGTAAAGATACGCAGTATTTT. It translates to CASRGPSGSKDTQYF.